Described below is a single T cell receptor beta chain sequence and its context. TCRdb itself ran the RT-PCR reads through MiXCR, one entry per CDR3 protein. The data show some 300,000 distinct CDR3 sequences, with roughly 22% seen just once and about a tenth held by the top ten. This specimen comes from a study of response to subunit inactivated influenza vaccine. The CDR3 contains 16 residues. Germline CDR1 is MDHEN and CDR2 is SYDVKM. The V end lost 4 bases, the J end lost 2 bases, and 15 bases lay between the germline ends. V gene TRBV28 combines with J gene TRBJ2-1; TRBD1 might be the D (5 bases). This specimen consisted of PBMCs from blood, obtained less than 22 months after vaccination. This receptor was obtained from a man aged 45-69 years who received an inactivated influenza vaccine. CDR3 in amino acids: CASSSPQGFTYNEQFF. CDR3 DNA: TGTGCCAGCAGTTCCCCTCAGGGTTTTACCTACAATGAGCAGTTCTTC.